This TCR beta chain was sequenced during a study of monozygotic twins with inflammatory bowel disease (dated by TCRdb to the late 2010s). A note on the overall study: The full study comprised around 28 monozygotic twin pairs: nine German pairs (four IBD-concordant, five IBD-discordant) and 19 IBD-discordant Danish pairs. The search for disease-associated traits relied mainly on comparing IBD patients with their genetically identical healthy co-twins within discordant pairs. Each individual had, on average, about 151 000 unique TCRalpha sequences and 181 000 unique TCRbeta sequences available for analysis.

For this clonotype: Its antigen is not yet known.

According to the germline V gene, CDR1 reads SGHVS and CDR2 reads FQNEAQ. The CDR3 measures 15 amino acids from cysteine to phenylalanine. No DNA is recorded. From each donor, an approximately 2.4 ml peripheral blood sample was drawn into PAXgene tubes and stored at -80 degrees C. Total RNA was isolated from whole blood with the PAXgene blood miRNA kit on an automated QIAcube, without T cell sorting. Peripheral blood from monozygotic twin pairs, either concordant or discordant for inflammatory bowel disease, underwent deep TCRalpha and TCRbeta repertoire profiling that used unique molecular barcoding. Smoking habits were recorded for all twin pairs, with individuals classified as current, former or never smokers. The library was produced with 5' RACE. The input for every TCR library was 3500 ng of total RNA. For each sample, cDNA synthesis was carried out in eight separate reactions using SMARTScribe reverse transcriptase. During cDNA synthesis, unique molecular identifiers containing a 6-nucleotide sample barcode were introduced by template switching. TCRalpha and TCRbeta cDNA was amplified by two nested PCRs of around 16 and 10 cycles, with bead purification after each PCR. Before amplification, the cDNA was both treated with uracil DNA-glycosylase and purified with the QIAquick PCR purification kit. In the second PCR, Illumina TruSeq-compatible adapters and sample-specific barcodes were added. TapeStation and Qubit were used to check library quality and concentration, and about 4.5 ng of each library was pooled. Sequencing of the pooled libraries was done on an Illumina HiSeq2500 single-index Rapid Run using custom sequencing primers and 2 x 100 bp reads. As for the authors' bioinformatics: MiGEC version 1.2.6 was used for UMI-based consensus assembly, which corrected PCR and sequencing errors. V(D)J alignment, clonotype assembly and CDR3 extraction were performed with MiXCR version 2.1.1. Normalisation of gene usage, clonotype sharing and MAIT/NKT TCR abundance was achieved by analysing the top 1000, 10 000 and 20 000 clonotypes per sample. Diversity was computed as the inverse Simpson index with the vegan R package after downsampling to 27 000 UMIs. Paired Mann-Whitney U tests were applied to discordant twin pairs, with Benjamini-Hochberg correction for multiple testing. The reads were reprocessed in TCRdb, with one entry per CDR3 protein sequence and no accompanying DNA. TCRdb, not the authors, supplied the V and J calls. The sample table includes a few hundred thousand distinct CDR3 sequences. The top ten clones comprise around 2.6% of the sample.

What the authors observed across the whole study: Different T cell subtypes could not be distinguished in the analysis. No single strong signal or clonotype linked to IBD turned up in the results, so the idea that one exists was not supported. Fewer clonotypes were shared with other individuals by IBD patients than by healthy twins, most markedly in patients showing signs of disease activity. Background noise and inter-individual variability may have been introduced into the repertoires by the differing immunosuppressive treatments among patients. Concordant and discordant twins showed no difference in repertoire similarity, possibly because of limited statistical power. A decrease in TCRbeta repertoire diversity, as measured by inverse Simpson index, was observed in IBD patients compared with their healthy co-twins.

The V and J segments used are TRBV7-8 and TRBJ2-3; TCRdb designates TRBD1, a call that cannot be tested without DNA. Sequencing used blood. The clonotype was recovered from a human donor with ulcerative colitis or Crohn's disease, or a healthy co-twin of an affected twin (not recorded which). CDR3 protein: CASRLQGASTDTQYF.